Each of the 10 T cell receptor beta chains below was sequenced from the same sample in a study of cytomegalovirus exposure and HLA in healthy donors. The PCR made use of 60 Vbeta and 13 Jbeta primers. Using immunoSEQ multiplex PCR, the repertoire was profiled, and TCRdb retains in-frame clones only, with some absent. Here the sample spans over 150,000 clones, more than 70% being singletons. The specimen was PBMCs. The receptors stem from a boy between 2 and 15 years old in good health and CMV-seronegative.

The chain couples TRBV10-1 to TRBJ1-2, with D unresolved. Trimming removed 0 bases at V and 6 bases at J, with 5 bases between. This CDR3 comprises 12 residues. The germline V gene has CDR1 WNHNN and CDR2 SYGVQD (reference sequence). CDR3: CASSESGDGYTF. The CDR3 coding sequence is TGCGCCAGCAGTGAGTCAGGAGATGGCTACACCTTC.

For the CDR3, the DNA is TGTGCCAGCAGGACGTACAGGGGGCGAGGGTACGAGCAGTACTTC. Its protein is CASRTYRGRGYEQYF. This chain uses TRBV27 with TRBJ2-7, with 9 nucleotides matching TRBD1. The CDR3 has 15 residues. The trim removed 6 bases at V and 4 bases at J, leaving 10 bases unmatched. Germline loops: CDR1 MNHEY, CDR2 SMNVEV (reference sequence).

The chain links TRBV6-1 to TRBJ2-7, with 11 bases matching TRBD1. The CDR3 is 15 residues long. CDR1 and CDR2 from the germline V gene are MNHNS and SASEGT. V trimming: 7 bases; J trimming: 5 bases; junction bases outside the gene matches: 10. The CDR3: CASTDRDRGFDEQYF. The CDR3 DNA sequence: TGTGCCAGCACAGATAGGGACAGGGGGTTCGACGAGCAGTACTTC.

In DNA, the CDR3 is TGTGCCAGCAGCCTGACTAGCGGGAGATCCTACAATGAGCAGTTCTTC. Translating it yields CASSLTSGRSYNEQFF. The V and J genes are TRBV9 and TRBJ2-1, with 12 nucleotides matching TRBD2. The junction had 3 bases not matched to a gene; V was cut back by 4 bases and J by 1 base. The CDR3 length is 16 residues. From germline, CDR1 is SGDLS and CDR2 YYNGEE. Filled out from reference TRBV9 and TRBJ2-1, the complete variable domain reads DSGVTQTPKHLITATGQRVTLRCSPRSGDLSVYWYQQSLDQGLQFLIQYYNGEERAKGNILERFSAQQFPDLHSELNLSSLELGDSALYFCASSLTSGRSYNEQFFGPGTRLTVL.

The V call is TRBV27, the J call TRBJ2-3; no clear D gene. The ends were cut back, 7 bases at V and 1 base at J, with 9 bases in the middle. Germline V gene lookup returns CDR1 MNHEY and CDR2 SMNVEV (reference sequence). CDR3 length: 13 amino acids. The CDR3 DNA follows: TGTGCCAGCACTGAACTTGGCACAGATACGCAGTATTTT. This sequence encodes CASTELGTDTQYF.

The J gene is TRBJ2-2, the V gene TRBV7-9; 7 bases are shared with TRBD1. CDR3 length equals 16 residues. Germline V gene lookup returns CDR1 SEHNR and CDR2 FQNEAQ (reference sequence). The junction had 6 bases not matched to a gene; V was cut back by 5 bases and J by 0 bases. The DNA for the CDR3 is TGTGCCAGCAGCCCAAGGACAGGCGCGAACACCGGGGAGCTGTTTTTT. Translation: CASSPRTGANTGELFF.

The chain uses TRBV4-1 and TRBJ1-2; 11 nucleotides line up with TRBD1. The CDR3 covers 16 residues. The ends lost 1 base at V and 8 bases at J; junction bases unmatched: 9. CDR1 is MGHRA and CDR2 is YSYEKL in the germline V gene. DNA of the CDR3: TGCGCCAGCAGCCAAGTATCTGGGACAGGGGGTTACGGCTACACCTTC. This sequence encodes CASSQVSGTGGYGYTF.

This clone has a single count. The gene calls are TRBV5-8 and TRBJ2-5; no clear D gene. The DNA matches TRBJ2-7 better at its end, which makes the J call doubtful. CDR1 and CDR2 (germline): SGHTS, YDEGEE. The CDR3 spans 16 residues. The CDR3 DNA reads as TGTGCCAGCAGCTTATTTTATGGCGGAGAACTCTACGAGCAGTACTTC. Translating it yields CASSLFYGGELYEQYF.

This chain uses TRBV7-9 with TRBJ2-3; 10 bases line up with TRBD2. The CDR3 is made up of 18 amino acids. CDR1 is SEHNR, CDR2 FQNEAQ, per germline (reference sequence). Trimming took 2 bases from V and 3 from J; bases not matched to a gene: 11. The CDR3 here is CASSLNLGAGGITDTQYF. The CDR3 region has the DNA TGTGCCAGCAGCTTAAATCTAGGAGCGGGAGGGATAACAGATACGCAGTATTTT.

The V call is TRBV5-1, the J call TRBJ2-7; 8 positions agree with TRBD1. In germline, CDR1 is SGHRS, CDR2 YFSETQ. The CDR3 covers 14 residues. V lost 4 bases and J lost 5; bases outside the gene matches: 8. CDR3 residues: CASSLQDREHEQYF. In DNA form, the CDR3 reads TGCGCCAGCAGCCTACAGGACAGGGAACACGAGCAGTACTTC.